This T cell receptor beta chain was captured in a study of T cells in Graves' hyperthyroidism and ophthalmopathy. In the study overall: Peripheral blood was drawn at first diagnosis, prior to all treatment.

This clonotype was counted only a few times. CDR1 and CDR2 from the germline V gene are MDHEN and SYDVKM. The germline V and J ends were trimmed by 6 bases and 6 bases, with 15 bases remaining between them. This CDR3 comprises 14 residues. Template material for amplifying TCR beta CDR3 regions consisted of RNA transcripts. The primer set for the first-round RT-PCR of the TCR CDR3 was HTBI. From the multiplex PCR reads, TCRdb called clonotypes with MiXCR, one entry per CDR3 protein. Among 500,000 or so distinct CDR3 sequences listed, about a sixth were seen once. J is TRBJ1-5 and V is TRBV28; D might be TRBD1 (6 bases). The TCR sequence derives from a woman between 18 and 29 years old with Graves' ophthalmopathy. Sample: blood. The CDR3 is CASRFTGGSQPQHF. For the CDR3, the DNA is TGTGCCAGCAGATTTACCGGGGGCAGTCAGCCCCAGCATTTT.